This T cell receptor beta chain derives from a study of response to subunit inactivated influenza vaccine. General observations from the study: With each seasonal influenza vaccination, the authors suggested, few new T cells are recruited.

V lost 5 bases and J lost 0; bases outside the gene matches: 5. CDR3 length: 15 residues. Germline-derived CDR1 and CDR2 are SGHTA and FQGNSA. This clonotype was counted only a few times. Its target is not known. TCRdb fed the RT-PCR reads into MiXCR, producing one record per CDR3 protein. The sample holds 150,000 to 200,000 distinct CDR3 sequences, about 10% seen once. The rearrangement joins TRBV7-2 to TRBJ2-7; 9 bases are shared with TRBD1. The clonotype was recovered from a man between 45 and 75 years old who received an inactivated influenza vaccine. The sample here was CD8+ T cells sorted from PBMCs, taken less than 30 months after vaccination. This CDR3 reads CASSPGQGPSYEQYF. The CDR3 region has the DNA TGTGCCAGCAGCCCGGGACAGGGCCCCTCCTACGAGCAGTACTTC.